This T cell receptor beta chain comes out of a study of blood T cell repertoires in COVID-19. For the study at large: Collection of acute and convalescent COVID-19 samples took place in the United States, Italy and Spain. In each case, the material was cDNA or gDNA derived from T cells, B-cell-depleted T cells, or PBMCs.

In the study's own analysis: Scientists estimated how many nucleated cells there were by amplifying reference gene primers. The data were produced by immunoSEQ multiplex PCR, yet TCRdb's version contains in-frame clones alone and is incomplete. V and J calls plus clone size are reproduced from that table; the DNA served to infer D and trimming. The sample yields roughly 150,000 clones, 80% to 90% seen once. Per the germline V gene, CDR1 is LGHDT and CDR2 is YNNKEL (reference sequence). This CDR3 is built from 19 residues. V dropped 2 bases and J dropped 0; count of bases not matched to a gene: 12. This chain joins TRBV3-1 (or the pseudogene TRBV3-2) and TRBJ1-3, with 8 bases fitting TRBD1. This TCR derives from a woman in her forties or fifties with acute or convalescent COVID-19. Sequenced sample: peripheral blood. CDR3 loop: CASSQKGGGQVHSGNTIYF. CDR3 DNA: TGTGCCAGCAGCCAAAAGGGGGGGGGACAGGTTCACTCTGGAAACACCATATATTTT.